A single T cell receptor beta chain is shown here with its context. Its antigen is not known. The data belong to a study of identical twins. Germline loops: CDR1 DFQATT, CDR2 SNEGSKA (reference sequence). Trimming left V 6 bases short and J 1 base short, with 15 bases between. CDR3 length: 14 residues. The study's findings and limits: Whereas memory repertoires showed no such difference, abundant cord blood beta clonotypes carried fewer insertions. Weaker excess twin sharing was seen among beta out-of-frame sequences.

A universal primer site came from template switching; cDNA carried unique molecular identifiers. TCRdb recomputed calls from the 5' RACE reads with MiXCR, one row per CDR3 protein. In the table there are 1.5 million to 2 million distinct CDR3 sequences, about 32% of which are singletons. The sample consisted of cord blood. This clonotype originated in a newborn girl in good health. V gene TRBV20-1 combines with J gene TRBJ1-1; D gene uncertain. The CDR3 DNA is TGCAGTGCAAAAAGGACGGAGTCGAACACTGAAGCTTTCTTT. Translation: CSAKRTESNTEAFF.